The clone carrying this T cell receptor (beta chain) was seen many times. Antigen: not known. CDR1 and CDR2 from the germline V gene are SGHVS and FQNEAQ. This CDR3 spans 14 amino acids. Deletions cut 5 bases from V and 1 base from J, with 11 bases between. These data belong to a study of T cells in Graves' hyperthyroidism and ophthalmopathy. General observations from the study: Ophthalmopathy was identified by the model a median roughly 6.5 months ahead of onset.

The source material, RNA transcripts, was used to amplify TCR beta CDR3 regions. First-round RT-PCR of the TCR CDR3 relied on the HTBI primer set. TCRdb independently ran MiXCR on the multiplex PCR reads; one entry per CDR3 protein. Of hundreds of thousands of distinct CDR3 sequences listed, over 35% were seen once; the top ten hold 7.5% to 9.5%. The sequencing sample was made of blood. This clonotype was sampled from a man between 18 and 29 years old with Graves' hyperthyroidism. The chain combines TRBV7-8 with TRBJ2-5; D is unclear. Written as DNA, the CDR3 is TGTGCCAGCAGCCCCTGGATGGGCCAAGAGACCCAGTACTTC. Protein: CASSPWMGQETQYF.